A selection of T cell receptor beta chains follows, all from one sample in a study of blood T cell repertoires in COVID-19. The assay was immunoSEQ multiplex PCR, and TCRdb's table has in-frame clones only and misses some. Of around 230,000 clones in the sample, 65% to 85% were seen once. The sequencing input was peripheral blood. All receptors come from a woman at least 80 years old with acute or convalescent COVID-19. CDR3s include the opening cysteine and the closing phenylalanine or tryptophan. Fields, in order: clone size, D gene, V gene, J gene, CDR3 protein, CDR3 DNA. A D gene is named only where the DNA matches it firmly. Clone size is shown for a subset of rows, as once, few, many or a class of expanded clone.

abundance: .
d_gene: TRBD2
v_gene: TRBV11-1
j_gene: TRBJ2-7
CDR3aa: CASSFTSGSYEQYF
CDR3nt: TGTGCCAGCAGCTTTACTAGCGGGAGCTACGAGCAGTACTTC

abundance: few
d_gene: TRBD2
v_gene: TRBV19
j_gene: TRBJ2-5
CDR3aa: CASSVTPVGREETQYF
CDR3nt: TGTGCCAGTAGTGTAACCCCCGTAGGGAGGGAAGAGACCCAGTACTTC

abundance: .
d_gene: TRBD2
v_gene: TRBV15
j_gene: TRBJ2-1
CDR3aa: CATSRYGTSGNNEQFF
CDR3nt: TGTGCCACCAGCAGATACGGGACTAGCGGAAACAATGAGCAGTTCTTC

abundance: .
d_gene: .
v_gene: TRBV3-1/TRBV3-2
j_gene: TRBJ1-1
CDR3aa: CASSQVGRGAEAFF
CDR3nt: TGTGCCAGCAGCCAAGTGGGCAGGGGTGCTGAAGCTTTCTTT

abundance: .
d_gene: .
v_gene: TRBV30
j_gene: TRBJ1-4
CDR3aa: CAWRGPGGPAEKLFF
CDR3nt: TGTGCCTGGAGGGGTCCGGGGGGGCCGGCTGAAAAACTGTTTTTT

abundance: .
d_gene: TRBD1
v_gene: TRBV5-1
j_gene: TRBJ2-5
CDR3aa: CASSSGDRGWGETQYF
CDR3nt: TGCGCCAGCAGCAGCGGGGACAGGGGTTGGGGAGAGACCCAGTACTTC

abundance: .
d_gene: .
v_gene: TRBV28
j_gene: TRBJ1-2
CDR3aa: CASSPVTQGTGGYTF
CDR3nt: TGTGCCAGCAGCCCCGTTACACAGGGAACCGGGGGCTACACCTTC

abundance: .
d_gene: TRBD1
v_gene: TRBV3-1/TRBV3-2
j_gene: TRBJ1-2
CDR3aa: CASSQDTGGVYGYTF
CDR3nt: TGTGCCAGCAGCCAAGATACAGGGGGTGTCTATGGCTACACCTTC

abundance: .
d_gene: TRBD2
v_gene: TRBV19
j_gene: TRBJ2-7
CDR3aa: CASSPSGTSGAYEQYF
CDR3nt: TGTGCCAGTAGTCCATCTGGGACTAGCGGAGCCTACGAGCAGTACTTC

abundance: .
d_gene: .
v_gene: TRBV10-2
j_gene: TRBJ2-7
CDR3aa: CASRRGRTEGTYEQYF
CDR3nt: TGCGCCAGCAGACGGGGGAGGACCGAAGGTACCTACGAGCAGTACTTC

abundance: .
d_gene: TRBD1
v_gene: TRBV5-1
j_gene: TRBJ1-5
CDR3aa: CASSQGQGTQPQHF
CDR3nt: TGCGCCAGCAGCCAGGGACAGGGAACTCAGCCCCAGCATTTT

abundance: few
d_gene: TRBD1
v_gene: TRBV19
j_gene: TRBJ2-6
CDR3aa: CASSIPGQASGANVLTF
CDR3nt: TGTGCCAGTAGTATACCGGGACAGGCGTCTGGTGCCAACGTCCTGACTTTC

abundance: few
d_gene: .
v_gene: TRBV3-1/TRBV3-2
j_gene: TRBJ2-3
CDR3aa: CASSQGSRGGVKDTQYF
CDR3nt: TGTGCCAGCAGCCAAGGTTCTAGAGGCGGGGTTAAAGATACGCAGTATTTT

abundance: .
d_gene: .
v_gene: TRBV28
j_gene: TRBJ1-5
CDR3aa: CASSYRTGQPQHF
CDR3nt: TGTGCCAGCAGTTACAGGACGGGTCAGCCCCAGCATTTT

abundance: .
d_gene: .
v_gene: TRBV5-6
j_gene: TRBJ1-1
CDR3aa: CASSRTAGSTEAFF
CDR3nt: TGTGCCAGCAGCAGGACAGCGGGGAGCACTGAAGCTTTCTTT

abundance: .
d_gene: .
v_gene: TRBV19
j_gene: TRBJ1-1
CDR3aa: CASSITGTRSESFF
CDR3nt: TGTGCCAGTAGTATTACCGGGACACGAAGTGAATCTTTCTTT

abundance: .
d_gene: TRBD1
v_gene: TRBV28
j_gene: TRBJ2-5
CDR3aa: CASSLLGGRETQYF
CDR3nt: TGTGCCAGCAGTTTATTAGGGGGCCGAGAGACCCAGTACTTC

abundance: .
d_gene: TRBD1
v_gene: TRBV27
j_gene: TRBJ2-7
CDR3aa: CASSARQGGTYEQYF
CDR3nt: TGTGCCAGCAGTGCTCGACAGGGGGGTACCTACGAGCAGTACTTC

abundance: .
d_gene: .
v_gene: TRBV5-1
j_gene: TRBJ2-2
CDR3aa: CASTRAPESGTGELFF
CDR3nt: TGCGCCAGCACCCGGGCGCCGGAGTCGGGGACCGGGGAGCTGTTTTTT

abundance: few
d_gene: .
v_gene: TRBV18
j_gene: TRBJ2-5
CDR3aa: CASSPEAAGAQYF
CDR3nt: TGTGCCAGCTCACCAGAGGCGGCCGGGGCCCAGTACTTC

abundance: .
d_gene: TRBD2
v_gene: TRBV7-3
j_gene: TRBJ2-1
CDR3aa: CASSLIGSGSDNEQFF
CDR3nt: TGTGCCAGCAGCTTAATAGGTAGCGGGAGTGACAATGAGCAGTTCTTC

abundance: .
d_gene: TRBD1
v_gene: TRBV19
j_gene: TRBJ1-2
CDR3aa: CASSIGRDRSTNGYTF
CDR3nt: TGTGCCAGTAGTATAGGGCGGGACAGATCTACGAATGGCTACACCTTC

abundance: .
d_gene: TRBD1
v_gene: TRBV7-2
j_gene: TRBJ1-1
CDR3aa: CASSLEQGAGTEAFF
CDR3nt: TGTGCCAGCAGCTTAGAGCAGGGGGCAGGGACTGAAGCTTTCTTT

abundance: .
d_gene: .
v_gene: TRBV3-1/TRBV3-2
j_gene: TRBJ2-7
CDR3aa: CASSQGSGASYEQYF
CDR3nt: TGTGCCAGCAGCCAAGGGTCGGGAGCATCCTACGAGCAGTACTTC

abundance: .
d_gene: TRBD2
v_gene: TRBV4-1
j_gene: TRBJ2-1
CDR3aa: CASSQDPLAGREQFF
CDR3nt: TGCGCCAGCAGCCAAGATCCCCTAGCGGGGCGGGAGCAGTTCTTC

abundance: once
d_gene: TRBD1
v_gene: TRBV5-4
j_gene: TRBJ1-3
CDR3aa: CASSTGGRSGNTIYF
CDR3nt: TGTGCCAGCAGCACAGGGGGCAGGTCTGGAAACACCATATATTTT

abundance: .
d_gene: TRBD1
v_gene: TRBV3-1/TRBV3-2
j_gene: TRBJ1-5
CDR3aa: CASSQDSQGGSQPQHF
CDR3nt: TGTGCCAGCAGCCAAGATTCGCAGGGGGGTTCTCAGCCCCAGCATTTT

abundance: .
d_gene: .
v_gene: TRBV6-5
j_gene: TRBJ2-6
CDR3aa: CASLPLGSGANVLTF
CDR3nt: TGTGCCAGCCTCCCGCTCGGCTCTGGGGCCAACGTCCTGACTTTC

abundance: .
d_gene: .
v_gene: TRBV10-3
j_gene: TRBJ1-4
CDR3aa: CAISEISFNEKLFF
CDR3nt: TGTGCCATCAGTGAGATTAGTTTTAATGAAAAACTGTTTTTT

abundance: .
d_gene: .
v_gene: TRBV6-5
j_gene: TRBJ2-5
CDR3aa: CASSYSGRNQETQYF
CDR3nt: TGTGCCAGCAGTTACTCGGGCCGGAATCAAGAGACCCAGTACTTC

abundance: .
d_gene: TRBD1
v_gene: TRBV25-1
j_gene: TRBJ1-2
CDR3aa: CASRTGQDRYGYTF
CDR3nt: TGTGCCAGCAGGACGGGACAGGATCGCTATGGCTACACCTTC

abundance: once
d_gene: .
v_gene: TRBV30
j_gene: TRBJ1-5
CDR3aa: CAWSAEDQPQHF
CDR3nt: TGTGCCTGGAGTGCGGAGGATCAGCCCCAGCATTTT

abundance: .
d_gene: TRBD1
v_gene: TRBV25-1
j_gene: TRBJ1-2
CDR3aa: CASSEPGQGDYGYTF
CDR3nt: TGTGCCAGCAGTGAACCGGGACAGGGTGACTATGGCTACACCTTC

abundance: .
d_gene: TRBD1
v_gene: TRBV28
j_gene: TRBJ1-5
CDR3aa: CASSPPGQGIQPQHF
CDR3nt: TGTGCCAGCAGCCCTCCGGGACAGGGGATACAGCCCCAGCATTTT

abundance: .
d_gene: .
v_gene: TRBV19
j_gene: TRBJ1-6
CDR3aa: CASKTRGQNSPLHF
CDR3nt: TGTGCCAGCAAGACCCGAGGGCAAAATTCACCCCTCCACTTT

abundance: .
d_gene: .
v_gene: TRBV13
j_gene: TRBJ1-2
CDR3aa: CASSLGQGATNYGYTF
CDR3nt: TGTGCCAGCAGCTTAGGACAGGGCGCTACTAACTATGGCTACACCTTC

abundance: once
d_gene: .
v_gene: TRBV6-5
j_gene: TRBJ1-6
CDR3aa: CASSYRQPYNSPLHF
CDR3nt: TGTGCCAGCAGTTACAGACAACCCTATAATTCACCCCTCCACTTT

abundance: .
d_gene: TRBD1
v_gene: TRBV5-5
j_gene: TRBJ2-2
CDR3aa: CASSSSGAPGGTGELFF
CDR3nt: TGTGCCAGCAGCTCTTCCGGGGCCCCAGGGGGCACCGGGGAGCTGTTTTTT

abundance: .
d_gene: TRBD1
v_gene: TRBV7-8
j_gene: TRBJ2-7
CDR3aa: CASSRFWDRANEQYF
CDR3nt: TGTGCCAGCAGTCGGTTCTGGGACAGGGCCAACGAGCAGTACTTC

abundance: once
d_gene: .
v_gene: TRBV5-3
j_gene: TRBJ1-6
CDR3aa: CARSRRKRTDNSPLHF
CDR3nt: TGTGCCAGAAGTCGAAGGAAAAGGACAGATAATTCACCCCTCCACTTT

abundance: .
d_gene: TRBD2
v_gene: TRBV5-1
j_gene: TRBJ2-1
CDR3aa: CAAGLAPNNEQFF
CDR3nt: TGCGCCGCCGGACTAGCGCCCAACAATGAGCAGTTCTTC

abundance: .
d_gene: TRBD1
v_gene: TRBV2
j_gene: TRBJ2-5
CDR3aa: CASSSGTGRETQYF
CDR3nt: TGTGCCAGCAGTTCCGGGACAGGGAGGGAGACCCAGTACTTC

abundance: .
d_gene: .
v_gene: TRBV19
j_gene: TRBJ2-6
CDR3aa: CASSIDRLSGANVLTF
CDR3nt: TGTGCCAGTAGTATAGATCGTCTCTCTGGGGCCAACGTCCTGACTTTC

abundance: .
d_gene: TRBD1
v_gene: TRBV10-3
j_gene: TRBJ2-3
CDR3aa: CAISERTGNTYF
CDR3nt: TGTGCCATCAGTGAGAGGACAGGGAATACGTATTTT

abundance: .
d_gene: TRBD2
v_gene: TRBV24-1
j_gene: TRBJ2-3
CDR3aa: CATSDPGSGGADTQYF
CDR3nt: TGTGCCACCAGTGACCCCGGTTCTGGGGGGGCAGATACGCAGTATTTT

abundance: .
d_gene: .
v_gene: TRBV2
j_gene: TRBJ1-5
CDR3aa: CASRGGADNQPQHF
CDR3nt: TGTGCCAGCAGGGGAGGGGCCGACAATCAGCCCCAGCATTTT

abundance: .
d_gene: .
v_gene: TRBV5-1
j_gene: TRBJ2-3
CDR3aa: CASSPPTGFGGDTQYF
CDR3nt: TGCGCCAGCAGCCCCCCGACGGGGTTCGGGGGAGATACGCAGTATTTT

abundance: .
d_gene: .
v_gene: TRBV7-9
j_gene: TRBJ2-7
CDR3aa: CASSNAGGHEQYF
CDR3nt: TGTGCCAGCAGCAACGCTGGTGGCCACGAGCAGTACTTC

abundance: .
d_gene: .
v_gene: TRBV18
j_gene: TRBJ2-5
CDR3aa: CASFQSGEETQYF
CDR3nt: TGTGCCAGCTTCCAATCAGGGGAAGAGACCCAGTACTTC

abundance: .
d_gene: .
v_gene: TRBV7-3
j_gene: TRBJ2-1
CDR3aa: CASSLTSGLGDEQFF
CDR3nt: TGTGCCAGCAGCTTAACGAGCGGGCTCGGAGATGAGCAGTTCTTC

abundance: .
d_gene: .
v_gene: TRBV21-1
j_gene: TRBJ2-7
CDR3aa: CASSKAGQRSYEQYF
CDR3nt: TGTGCCAGCAGCAAAGCGGGACAGAGGTCCTACGAGCAGTACTTC

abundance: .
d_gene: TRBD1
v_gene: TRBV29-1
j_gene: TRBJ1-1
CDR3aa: CSVAQIRTGRAGEAFF
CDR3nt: TGCAGCGTGGCCCAAATTCGGACAGGGAGGGCGGGTGAAGCTTTCTTT

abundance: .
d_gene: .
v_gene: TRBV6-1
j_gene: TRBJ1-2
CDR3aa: CASSESTGSGGYTF
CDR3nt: TGTGCCAGCAGTGAATCTACAGGCAGTGGGGGCTACACCTTC

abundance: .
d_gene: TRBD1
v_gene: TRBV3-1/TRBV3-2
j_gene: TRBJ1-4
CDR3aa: CASSPTGGFNEKLFF
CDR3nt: TGTGCCAGCAGCCCGACAGGGGGATTTAATGAAAAACTGTTTTTT

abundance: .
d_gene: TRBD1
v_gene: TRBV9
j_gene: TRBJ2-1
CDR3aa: CASSAGGLEQFF
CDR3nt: TGTGCCAGCAGCGCAGGGGGATTGGAGCAGTTCTTC

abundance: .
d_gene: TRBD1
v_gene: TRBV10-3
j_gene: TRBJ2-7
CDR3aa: CAIRAGGHEQYF
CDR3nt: TGTGCCATCCGGGCAGGGGGACACGAGCAGTACTTC

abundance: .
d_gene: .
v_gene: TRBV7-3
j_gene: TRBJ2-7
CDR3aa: CASSSSGGDRTTLSYEQYF
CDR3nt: TGTGCCAGCAGCTCCTCAGGGGGGGACAGGACAACATTAAGCTACGAGCAGTACTTC

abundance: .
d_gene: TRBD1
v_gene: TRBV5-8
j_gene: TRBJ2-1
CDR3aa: CASSLEGQAYNEQFF
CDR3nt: TGTGCCAGCAGCTTGGAGGGACAGGCCTACAATGAGCAGTTCTTC

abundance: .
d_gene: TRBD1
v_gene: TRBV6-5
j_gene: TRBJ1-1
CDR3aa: CASSTRGQGHTEAFF
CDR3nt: TGTGCCAGCAGCACCCGCGGACAGGGGCACACTGAAGCTTTCTTT

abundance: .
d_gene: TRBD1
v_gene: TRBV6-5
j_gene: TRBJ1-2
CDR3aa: CASSTGTGVNYGYTF
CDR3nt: TGTGCCAGCAGCACCGGGACAGGGGTAAACTATGGCTACACCTTC